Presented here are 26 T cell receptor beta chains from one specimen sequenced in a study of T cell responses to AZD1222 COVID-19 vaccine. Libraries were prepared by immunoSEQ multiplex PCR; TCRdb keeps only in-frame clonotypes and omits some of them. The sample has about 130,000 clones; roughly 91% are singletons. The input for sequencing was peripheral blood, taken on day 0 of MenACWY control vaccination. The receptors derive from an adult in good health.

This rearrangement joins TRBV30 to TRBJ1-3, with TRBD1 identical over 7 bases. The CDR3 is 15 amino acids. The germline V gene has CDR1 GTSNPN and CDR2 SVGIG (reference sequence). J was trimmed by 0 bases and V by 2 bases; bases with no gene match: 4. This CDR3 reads CAWSFGTDSGNTIYF. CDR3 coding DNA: TGTGCCTGGAGTTTCGGGACAGACTCTGGAAACACCATATATTTT.

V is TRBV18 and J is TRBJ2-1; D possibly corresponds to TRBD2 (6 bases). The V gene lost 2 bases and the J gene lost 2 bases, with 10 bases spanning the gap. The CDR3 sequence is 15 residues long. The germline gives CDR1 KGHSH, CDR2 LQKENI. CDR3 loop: CASSPIGGPYNEQFF. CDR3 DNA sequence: TGTGCCAGCTCACCAATCGGGGGTCCCTACAATGAGCAGTTCTTC.

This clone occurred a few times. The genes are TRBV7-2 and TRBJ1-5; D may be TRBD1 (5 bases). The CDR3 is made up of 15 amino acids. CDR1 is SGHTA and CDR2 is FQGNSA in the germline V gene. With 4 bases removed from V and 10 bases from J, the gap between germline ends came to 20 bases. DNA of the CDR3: TGTGCCAGCAGCTCCAATTCCCTTGGGCAGGGCCCCCAGCATTTT. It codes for CASSSNSLGQGPQHF.

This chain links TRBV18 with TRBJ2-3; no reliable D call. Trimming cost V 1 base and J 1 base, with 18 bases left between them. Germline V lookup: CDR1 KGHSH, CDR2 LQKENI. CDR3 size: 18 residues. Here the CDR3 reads CASSPRVVARNRTDTQYF. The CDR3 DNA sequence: TGTGCCAGCTCACCACGTGTAGTTGCCAGGAACCGCACAGATACGCAGTATTTT.

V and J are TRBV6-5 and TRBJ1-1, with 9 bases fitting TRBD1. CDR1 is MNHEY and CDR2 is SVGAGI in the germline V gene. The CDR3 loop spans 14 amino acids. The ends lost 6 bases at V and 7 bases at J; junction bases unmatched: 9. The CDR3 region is CASSLPGQGNEAFF. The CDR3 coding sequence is TGTGCCAGCAGCCTTCCGGGACAGGGAAATGAAGCTTTCTTT.

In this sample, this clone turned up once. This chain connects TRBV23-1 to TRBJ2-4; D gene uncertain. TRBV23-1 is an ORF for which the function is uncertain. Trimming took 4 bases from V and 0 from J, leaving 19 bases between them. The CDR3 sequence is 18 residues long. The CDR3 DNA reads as TGCGCCAGCAGTCGCGCACGTCGGCAAGATTTAGCCAAAAACATTCAGTACTTC. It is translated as CASSRARRQDLAKNIQYF.

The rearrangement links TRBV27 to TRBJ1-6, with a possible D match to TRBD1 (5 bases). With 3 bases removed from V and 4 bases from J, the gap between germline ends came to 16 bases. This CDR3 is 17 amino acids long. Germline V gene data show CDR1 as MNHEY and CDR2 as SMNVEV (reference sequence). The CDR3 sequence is CASSLGPTLGYNSPLHF. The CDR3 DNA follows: TGTGCCAGCAGTTTGGGACCCACCTTGGGATATAATTCACCCCTCCACTTT.

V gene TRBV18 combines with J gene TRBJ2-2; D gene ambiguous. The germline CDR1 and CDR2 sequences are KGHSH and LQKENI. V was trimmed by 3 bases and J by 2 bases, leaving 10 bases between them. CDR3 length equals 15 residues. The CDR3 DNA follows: TGTGCCAGCTCACCCAAAGACGGTAACACCGGGGAGCTGTTTTTT. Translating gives CASSPKDGNTGELFF. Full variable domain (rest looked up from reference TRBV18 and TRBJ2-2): NAGVMQNPRHLVRRRGQEARLRCSPMKGHSHVYWYRQLPEEGLKFMVYLQKENIIDESGMPKERFSAEFPKEGPSILRIQQVVRGDSAAYFCASSPKDGNTGELFFGEGSRLTVL.

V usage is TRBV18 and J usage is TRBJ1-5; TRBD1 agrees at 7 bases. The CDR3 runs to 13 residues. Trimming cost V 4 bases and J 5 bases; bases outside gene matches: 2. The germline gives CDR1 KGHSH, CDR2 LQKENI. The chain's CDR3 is CASSRGQYQPQHF. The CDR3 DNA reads TGTGCCAGCTCACGGGGACAGTATCAGCCCCAGCATTTT.

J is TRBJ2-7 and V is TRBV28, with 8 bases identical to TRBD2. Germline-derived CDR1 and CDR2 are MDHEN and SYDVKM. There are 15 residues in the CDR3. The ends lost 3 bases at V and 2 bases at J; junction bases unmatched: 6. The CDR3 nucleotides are TGTGCCAGCAGTTTCCGCGGGAGGACAACCTACGAGCAGTACTTC. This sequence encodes CASSFRGRTTYEQYF. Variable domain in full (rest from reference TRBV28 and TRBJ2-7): DVKVTQSSRYLVKRTGEKVFLECVQDMDHENMFWYRQDPGLGLRLIYFSYDVKMKEKGDIPEGYSVSREKKERFSLILESASTNQTSMYLCASSFRGRTTYEQYFGPGTRLTVT.

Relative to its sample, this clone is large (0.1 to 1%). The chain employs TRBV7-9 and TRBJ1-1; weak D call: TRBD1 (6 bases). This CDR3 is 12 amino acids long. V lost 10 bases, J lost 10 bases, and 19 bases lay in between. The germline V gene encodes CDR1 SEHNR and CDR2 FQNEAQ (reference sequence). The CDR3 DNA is TGTGCCACCAAGGGCTTAGGCAGGGGAGCTTTCTTT. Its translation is CATKGLGRGAFF.

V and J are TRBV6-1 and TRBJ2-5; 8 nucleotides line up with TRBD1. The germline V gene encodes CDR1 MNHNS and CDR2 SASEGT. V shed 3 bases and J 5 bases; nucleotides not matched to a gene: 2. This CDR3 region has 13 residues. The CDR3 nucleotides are TGTGCCAGCAGTGACAGGGGGCGGGAGACCCAGTACTTC. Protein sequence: CASSDRGRETQYF.

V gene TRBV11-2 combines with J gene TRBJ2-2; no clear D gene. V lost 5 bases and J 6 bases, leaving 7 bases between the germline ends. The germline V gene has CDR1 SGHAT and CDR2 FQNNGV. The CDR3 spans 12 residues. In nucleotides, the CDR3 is TGTGCCAGCAGCCAATGGGCCGGGGAGCTGTTTTTT. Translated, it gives CASSQWAGELFF.

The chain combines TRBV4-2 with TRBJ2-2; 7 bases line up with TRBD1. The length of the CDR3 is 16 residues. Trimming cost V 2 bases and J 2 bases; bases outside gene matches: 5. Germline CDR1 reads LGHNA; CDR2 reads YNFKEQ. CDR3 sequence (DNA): TGTGCCAGCAGCCAATATGGACAGGTCAACACCGGGGAGCTGTTTTTT. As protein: CASSQYGQVNTGELFF.

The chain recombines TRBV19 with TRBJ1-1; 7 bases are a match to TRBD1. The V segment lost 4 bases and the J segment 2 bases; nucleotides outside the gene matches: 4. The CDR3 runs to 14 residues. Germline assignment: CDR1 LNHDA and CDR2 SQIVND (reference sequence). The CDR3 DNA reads TGTGCCAGTAGTACCGGGACAGCAAACACTGAAGCTTTCTTT. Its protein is CASSTGTANTEAFF.

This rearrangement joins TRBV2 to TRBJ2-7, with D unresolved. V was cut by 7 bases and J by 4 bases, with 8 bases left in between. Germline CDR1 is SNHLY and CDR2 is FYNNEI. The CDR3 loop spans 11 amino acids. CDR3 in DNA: TGTGCCAGCACTCTAAGATACGAGCAGTACTTC. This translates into CASTLRYEQYF. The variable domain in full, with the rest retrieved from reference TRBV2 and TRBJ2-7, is EPEVTQTPSHQVTQMGQEVILRCVPISNHLYFYWYRQILGQKVEFLVSFYNNEISEKSEIFDDQFSVERPDGSNFTLKIRSTKLEDSAMYFCASTLRYEQYFGPGTRLTVT.

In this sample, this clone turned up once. The CDR3 bases are TGTGCCAGCAGTGAGTTCCCCGGGGTAGAGCAGTTCTTC. Translated: CASSEFPGVEQFF. This chain uses TRBV6-4 with TRBJ2-1, with D possibly TRBD2 on 5 matching bases. Germline V gene sequence: CDR1 MRHNA, CDR2 SNTAGT. V gave up 3 bases and J gave up 10 bases, with 13 bases separating them. The CDR3 contains 13 residues.

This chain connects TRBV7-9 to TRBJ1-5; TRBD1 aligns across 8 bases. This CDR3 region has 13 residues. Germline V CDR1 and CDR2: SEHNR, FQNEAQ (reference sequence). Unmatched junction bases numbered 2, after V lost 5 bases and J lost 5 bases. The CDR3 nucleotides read TGTGCCAGCAGCGAGACAGGGGATCAGCCCCAGCATTTT. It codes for CASSETGDQPQHF. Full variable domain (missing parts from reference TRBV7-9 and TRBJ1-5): DTGVSQNPRHKITKRGQNVTFRCDPISEHNRLYWYRQTLGQGPEFLTYFQNEAQLEKSRLLSDRFSAERPKGSFSTLEIQRTEQGDSAMYLCASSETGDQPQHFGDGTRLSIL.

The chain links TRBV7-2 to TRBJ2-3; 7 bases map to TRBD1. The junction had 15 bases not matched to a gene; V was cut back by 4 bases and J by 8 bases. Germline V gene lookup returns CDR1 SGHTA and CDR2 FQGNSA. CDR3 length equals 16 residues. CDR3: CASSSRGRVPPRTQYF. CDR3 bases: TGTGCCAGCAGCTCTAGGGGGCGGGTTCCTCCCCGTACGCAGTATTTT.

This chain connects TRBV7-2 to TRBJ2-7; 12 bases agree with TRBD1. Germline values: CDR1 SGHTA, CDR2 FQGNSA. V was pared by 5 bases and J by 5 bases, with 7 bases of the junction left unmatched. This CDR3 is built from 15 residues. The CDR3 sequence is CASSQGQGAFNEQYV. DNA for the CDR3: TGTGCCAGCAGCCAGGGACAGGGGGCTTTCAACGAGCAGTACGTC.

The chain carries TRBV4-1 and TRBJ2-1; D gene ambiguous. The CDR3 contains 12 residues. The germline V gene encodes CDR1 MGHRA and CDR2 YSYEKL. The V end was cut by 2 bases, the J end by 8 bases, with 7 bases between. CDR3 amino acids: CASSQTQDEQFF. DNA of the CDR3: TGCGCCAGCAGCCAAACTCAGGATGAGCAGTTCTTC.

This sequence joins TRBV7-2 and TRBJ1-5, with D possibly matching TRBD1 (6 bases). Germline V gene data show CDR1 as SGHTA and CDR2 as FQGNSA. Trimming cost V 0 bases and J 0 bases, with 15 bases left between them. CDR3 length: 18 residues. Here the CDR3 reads CASSLAQGGVNSNQPQHF. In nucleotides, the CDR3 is TGTGCCAGCAGCTTAGCGCAAGGGGGTGTAAATAGCAATCAGCCCCAGCATTTT.

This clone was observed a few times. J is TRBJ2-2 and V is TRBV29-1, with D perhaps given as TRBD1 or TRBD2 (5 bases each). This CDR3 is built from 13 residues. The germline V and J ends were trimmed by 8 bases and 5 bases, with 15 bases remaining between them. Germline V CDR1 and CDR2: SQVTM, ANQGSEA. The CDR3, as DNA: TGCAGCAACCGGGACCAAGATACCGGGGAGCTGTTTTTT. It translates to CSNRDQDTGELFF.

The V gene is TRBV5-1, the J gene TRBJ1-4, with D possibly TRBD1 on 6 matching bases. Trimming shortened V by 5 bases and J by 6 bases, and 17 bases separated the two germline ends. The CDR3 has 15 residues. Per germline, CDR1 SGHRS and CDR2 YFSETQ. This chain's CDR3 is CASRQGGGGYEKLFF. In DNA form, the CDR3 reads TGCGCCAGCAGGCAGGGCGGGGGCGGTTATGAAAAACTGTTTTTT. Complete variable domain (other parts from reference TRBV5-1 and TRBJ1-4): KAGVTQTPRYLIKTRGQQVTLSCSPISGHRSVSWYQQTPGQGLQFLFEYFSETQRNKGNFPGRFSGRQFSNSRSEMNVSTLELGDSALYLCASRQGGGGYEKLFFGSGTQLSVL.

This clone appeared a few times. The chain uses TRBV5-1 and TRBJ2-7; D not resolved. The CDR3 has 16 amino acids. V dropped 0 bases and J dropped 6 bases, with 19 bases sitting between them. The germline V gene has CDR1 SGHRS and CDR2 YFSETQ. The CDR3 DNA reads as TGCGCCAGCAGCTTGGATCTGGATTCCATCGGTTTCGAGCAGTACTTC. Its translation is CASSLDLDSIGFEQYF. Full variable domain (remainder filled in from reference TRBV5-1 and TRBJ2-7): KAGVTQTPRYLIKTRGQQVTLSCSPISGHRSVSWYQQTPGQGLQFLFEYFSETQRNKGNFPGRFSGRQFSNSRSEMNVSTLELGDSALYLCASSLDLDSIGFEQYFGPGTRLTVT.

The CDR3 loop is CASSLEVGQETQYF. CDR3 sequence (DNA): TGTGCCAGCTCACTAGAGGTGGGGCAAGAGACCCAGTACTTC. The genes are TRBV18 and TRBJ2-5; D unresolved. V lost 4 bases to trimming and J lost 2 bases, with 11 bases between them. This CDR3 spans 14 amino acids. Germline V gene lookup returns CDR1 KGHSH and CDR2 LQKENI.